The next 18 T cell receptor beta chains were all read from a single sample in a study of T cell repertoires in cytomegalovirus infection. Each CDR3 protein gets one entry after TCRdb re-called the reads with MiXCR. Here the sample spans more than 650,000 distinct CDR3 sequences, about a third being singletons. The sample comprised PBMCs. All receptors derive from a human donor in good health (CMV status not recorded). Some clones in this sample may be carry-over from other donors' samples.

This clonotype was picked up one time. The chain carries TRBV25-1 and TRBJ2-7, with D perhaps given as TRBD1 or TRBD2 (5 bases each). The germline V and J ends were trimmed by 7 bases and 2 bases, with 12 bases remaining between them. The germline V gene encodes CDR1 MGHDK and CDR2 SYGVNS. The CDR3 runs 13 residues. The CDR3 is CASIEGRAYEQYF. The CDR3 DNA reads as TGTGCCAGCATTGAGGGCAGGGCCTACGAGCAGTACTTC.

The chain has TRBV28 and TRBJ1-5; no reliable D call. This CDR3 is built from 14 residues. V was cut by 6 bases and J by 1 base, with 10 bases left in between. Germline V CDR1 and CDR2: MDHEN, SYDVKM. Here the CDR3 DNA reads TGTGCCAGCAGCCCGGGATTCAGCAATCAGCCCCAGCATTTT. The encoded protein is CASSPGFSNQPQHF.

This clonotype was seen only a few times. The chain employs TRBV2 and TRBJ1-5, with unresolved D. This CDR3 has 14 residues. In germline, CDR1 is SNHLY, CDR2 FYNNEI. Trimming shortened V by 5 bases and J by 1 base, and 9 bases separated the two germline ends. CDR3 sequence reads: CASSHGLSNQPQHF. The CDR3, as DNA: TGTGCCAGCAGTCACGGACTGAGCAATCAGCCCCAGCATTTT.

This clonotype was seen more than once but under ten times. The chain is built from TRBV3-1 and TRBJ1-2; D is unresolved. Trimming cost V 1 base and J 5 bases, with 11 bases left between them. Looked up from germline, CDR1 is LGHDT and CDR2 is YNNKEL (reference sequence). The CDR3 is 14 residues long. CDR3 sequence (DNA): TGTGCCAGCAGCCAAGCTCTTACCGGTTATGGCTACACCTTC. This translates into CASSQALTGYGYTF.

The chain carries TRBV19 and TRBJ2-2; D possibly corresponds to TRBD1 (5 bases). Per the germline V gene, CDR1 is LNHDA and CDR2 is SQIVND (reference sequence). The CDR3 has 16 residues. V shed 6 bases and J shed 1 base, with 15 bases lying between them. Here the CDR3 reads CASSLSGQMNTGELFF. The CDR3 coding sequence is TGTGCCAGTAGCCTATCAGGGCAAATGAACACCGGGGAGCTGTTTTTT.

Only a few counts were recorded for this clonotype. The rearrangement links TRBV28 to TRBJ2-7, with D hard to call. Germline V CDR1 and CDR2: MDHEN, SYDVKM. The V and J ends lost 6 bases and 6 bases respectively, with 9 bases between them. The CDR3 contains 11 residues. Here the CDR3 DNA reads TGTGCCAGCAGGTCGCCGGGCGAGCAGTACTTC. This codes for CASRSPGEQYF.

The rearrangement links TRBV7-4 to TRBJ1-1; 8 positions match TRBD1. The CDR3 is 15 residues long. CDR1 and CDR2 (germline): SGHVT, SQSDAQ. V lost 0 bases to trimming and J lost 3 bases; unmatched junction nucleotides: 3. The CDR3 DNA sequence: TGTGCCAGCAGCTTAGCTAGCAGGGGGCACACTGAAGCTTTCTTT. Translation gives CASSLASRGHTEAFF.

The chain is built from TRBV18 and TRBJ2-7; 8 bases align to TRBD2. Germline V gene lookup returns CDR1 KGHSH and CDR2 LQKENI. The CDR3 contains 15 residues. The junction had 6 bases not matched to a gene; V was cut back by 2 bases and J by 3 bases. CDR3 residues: CASSPNTGGSYEQYF. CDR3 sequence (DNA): TGTGCCAGCTCACCAAATACGGGGGGGAGCTACGAGCAGTACTTC. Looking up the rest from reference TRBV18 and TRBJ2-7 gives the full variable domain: NAGVMQNPRHLVRRRGQEARLRCSPMKGHSHVYWYRQLPEEGLKFMVYLQKENIIDESGMPKERFSAEFPKEGPSILRIQQVVRGDSAAYFCASSPNTGGSYEQYFGPGTRLTVT.

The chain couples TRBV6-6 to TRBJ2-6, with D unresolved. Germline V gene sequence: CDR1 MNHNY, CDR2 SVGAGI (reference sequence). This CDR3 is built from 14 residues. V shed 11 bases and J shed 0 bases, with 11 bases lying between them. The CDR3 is CAANRFSGANVLTF. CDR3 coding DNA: TGTGCCGCAAACAGATTCTCTGGGGCCAACGTCCTGACTTTC.

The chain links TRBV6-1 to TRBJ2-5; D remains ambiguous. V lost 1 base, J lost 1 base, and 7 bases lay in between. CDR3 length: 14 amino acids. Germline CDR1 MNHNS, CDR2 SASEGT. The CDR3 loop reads CASSEGHVQETQYF. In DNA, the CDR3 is TGTGCCAGCAGTGAAGGTCATGTCCAAGAGACCCAGTACTTC.

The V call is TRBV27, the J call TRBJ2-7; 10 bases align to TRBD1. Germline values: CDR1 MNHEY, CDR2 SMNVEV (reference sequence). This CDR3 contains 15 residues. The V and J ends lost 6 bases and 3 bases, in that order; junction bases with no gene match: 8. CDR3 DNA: TGTGCCAGCAGGGGAACCGGGACAGGGGTCTACGAGCAGTACTTC. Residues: CASRGTGTGVYEQYF.

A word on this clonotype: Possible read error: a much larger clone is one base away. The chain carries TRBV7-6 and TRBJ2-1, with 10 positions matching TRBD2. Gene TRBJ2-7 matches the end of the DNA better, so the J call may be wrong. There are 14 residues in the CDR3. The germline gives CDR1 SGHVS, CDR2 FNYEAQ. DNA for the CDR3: TGTGCCAGCAGCTTTCTAGCGGGAGACAATGAGCAGTACTTC. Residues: CASSFLAGDNEQYF.

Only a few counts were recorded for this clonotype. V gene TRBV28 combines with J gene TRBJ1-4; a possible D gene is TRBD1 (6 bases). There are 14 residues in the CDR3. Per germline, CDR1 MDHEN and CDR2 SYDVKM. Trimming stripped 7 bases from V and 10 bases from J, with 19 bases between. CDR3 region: CASNDEGKGGKLFF. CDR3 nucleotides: TGTGCCAGCAACGACGAGGGGAAAGGGGGAAAACTGTTTTTT.

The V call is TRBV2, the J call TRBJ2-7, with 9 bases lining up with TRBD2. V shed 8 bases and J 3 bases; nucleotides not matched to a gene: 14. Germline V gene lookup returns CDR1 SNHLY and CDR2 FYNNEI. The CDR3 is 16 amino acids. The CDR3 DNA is TGTGCCAGCGATAGCGGGCCCGGGACTAGCATCTACGAGCAGTACTTC. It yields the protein CASDSGPGTSIYEQYF.

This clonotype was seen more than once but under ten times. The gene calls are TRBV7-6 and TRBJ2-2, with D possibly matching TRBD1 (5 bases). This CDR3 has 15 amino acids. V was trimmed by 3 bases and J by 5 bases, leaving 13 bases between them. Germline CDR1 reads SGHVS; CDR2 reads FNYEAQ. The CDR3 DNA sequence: TGTGCCAGCAGCTTGGCCCAGGGTGGGACCGGGGAGCTGTTTTTT. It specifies CASSLAQGGTGELFF.

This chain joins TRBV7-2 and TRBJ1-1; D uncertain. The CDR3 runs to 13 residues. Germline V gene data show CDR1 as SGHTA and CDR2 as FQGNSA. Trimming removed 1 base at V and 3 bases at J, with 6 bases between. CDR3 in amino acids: CASSLEVHTEAFF. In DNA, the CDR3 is TGTGCCAGCAGCTTAGAAGTCCACACTGAAGCTTTCTTT.

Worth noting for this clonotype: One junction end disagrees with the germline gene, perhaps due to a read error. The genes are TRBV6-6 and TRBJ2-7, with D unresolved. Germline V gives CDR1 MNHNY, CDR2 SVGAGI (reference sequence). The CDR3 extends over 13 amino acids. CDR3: CASSDSEYLEQYF. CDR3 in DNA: TGTGCCAGCAGTGACTCAGAATACCTCGAGCAGTACTTC.

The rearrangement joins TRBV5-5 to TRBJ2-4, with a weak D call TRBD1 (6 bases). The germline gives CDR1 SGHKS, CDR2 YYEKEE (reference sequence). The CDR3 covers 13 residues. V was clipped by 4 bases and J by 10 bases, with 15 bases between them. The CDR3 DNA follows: TGTGCCAGCAGCGATTCGGACAGACTTATTCAGTACTTC. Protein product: CASSDSDRLIQYF. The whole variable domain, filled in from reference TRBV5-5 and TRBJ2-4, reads DAGVTQSPTHLIKTRGQQVTLRCSPISGHKSVSWYQQVLGQGPQFIFQYYEKEERGRGNFPDRFSARQFPNYSSELNVNALLLGDSALYLCASSDSDRLIQYFGAGTRLSVL.